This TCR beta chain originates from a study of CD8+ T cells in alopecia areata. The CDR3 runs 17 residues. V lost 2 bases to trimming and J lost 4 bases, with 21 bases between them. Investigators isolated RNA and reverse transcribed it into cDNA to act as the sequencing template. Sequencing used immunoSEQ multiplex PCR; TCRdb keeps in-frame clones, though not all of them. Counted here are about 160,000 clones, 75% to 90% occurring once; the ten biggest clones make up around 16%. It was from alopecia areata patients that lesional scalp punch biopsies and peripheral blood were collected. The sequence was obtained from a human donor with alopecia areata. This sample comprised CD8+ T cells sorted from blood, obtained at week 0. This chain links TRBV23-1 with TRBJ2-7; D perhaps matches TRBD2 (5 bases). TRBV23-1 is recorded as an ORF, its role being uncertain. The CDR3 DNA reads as TGCGCCAGCAGTCAAGCCCCTGCCCCATCAAGGAGGTACGAGCAGTACTTC. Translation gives CASSQAPAPSRRYEQYF.